This TCR beta chain was documented in a study of CD4+ T cells in melanoma. This clone was counted only a few times. Data came from immunoSEQ multiplex PCR; TCRdb stores just in-frame clones and leaves some out. The table has about 55,000 clones, about 72% seen once; the top ten hold about 5.1%. The CDR3 extends over 17 amino acids. Germline lookup yields CDR1 SGHTA and CDR2 FQGNSA. The junction had 10 bases not matched to a gene; V was cut back by 4 bases and J by 2 bases. This receptor was obtained from a human donor with melanoma. V is TRBV7-2 and J is TRBJ2-3, with 9 positions matching TRBD2. The sample consisted of tumor tissue. The CDR3 sequence is CASSSDLLAGVTDTQYF. In nucleotides, the CDR3 is TGTGCCAGCAGCTCCGACCTTTTAGCGGGGGTCACAGATACGCAGTATTTT.